Listed here are 7 T cell receptor beta chains from one sample, sequenced in a study of cytomegalovirus exposure and HLA in healthy donors. PCR primers comprised 60 Vbeta and 13 Jbeta primers. Profiling relied on immunoSEQ multiplex PCR, and the TCRdb table lists in-frame clones only, not all of them. The profile shows approximately 190,000 clones, around four fifths of them singletons. Sequencing was performed on PBMCs. Receptors were obtained from a young woman in good health and CMV-seronegative.

The chain combines TRBV18 with TRBJ1-2; D call uncertain. The CDR3 extends over 16 amino acids. V was shortened by 2 bases and J by 0 bases, with 13 bases between the two germline ends. The germline V gene has CDR1 KGHSH and CDR2 LQKENI. The CDR3 sequence is CASSPGWRSSNYGYTF. The CDR3, as DNA: TGTGCCAGCTCACCAGGTTGGAGAAGCTCTAACTATGGCTACACCTTC.

The rearrangement links TRBV5-5 to TRBJ2-5, with 7 nucleotides matching TRBD2. CDR1 SGHKS and CDR2 YYEKEE come from the germline V gene (reference sequence). The V segment lost 0 bases and the J segment 4 bases; nucleotides outside the gene matches: 6. The CDR3 loop spans 15 amino acids. The CDR3 protein is CASSLVAGGRETQYF. The CDR3 nucleotides are TGTGCCAGCAGCTTGGTGGCCGGCGGGAGAGAGACCCAGTACTTC.

The chain couples TRBV5-6 to TRBJ2-3; the D gene is possibly TRBD1 (6 bases). The ends were cut back, 4 bases at V and 1 base at J, with 7 bases in the middle. The CDR3 extends over 13 amino acids. Germline CDR1 SGHDT, CDR2 YYEEEE. The CDR3 DNA sequence: TGTGCCAGCAGCAGACAGGGCACAGATACGCAGTATTTT. It yields the protein CASSRQGTDTQYF.

V and J are TRBV7-9 and TRBJ1-2; D is perhaps TRBD1 (6 bases). The ends were cut back, 6 bases at V and 4 bases at J, with 18 bases in the middle. Germline V gene lookup returns CDR1 SEHNR and CDR2 FQNEAQ (reference sequence). This CDR3 has 15 residues. The CDR3 spells CASSPPGTLSYGYTF. The CDR3, as DNA: TGTGCCAGCAGTCCCCCCGGGACACTCAGCTATGGCTACACCTTC.

This chain connects TRBV7-6 to TRBJ2-6; D may be TRBD2 (5 bases). This CDR3 is 15 amino acids long. The V gene lost 5 bases and the J gene lost 4 bases, with 12 bases spanning the gap. The V gene's germline CDR1 is SGHVS and CDR2 FNYEAQ. The DNA for the CDR3 is TGTGCCAGCAGCGGGAGAACGGACGGGGCCAACGTCCTGACTTTC. It specifies CASSGRTDGANVLTF.

The chain joins TRBV15 to TRBJ1-2; the D gene is possibly TRBD1 (5 bases). There are 14 residues in the CDR3. Trimming took off 0 bases at V and 4 bases at J, with 9 bases between the two ends. Germline assignment: CDR1 LNHNV and CDR2 YYDKDF (reference sequence). In DNA form, the CDR3 reads TGTGCCACCAGCAGAGATCGGGGGTCCTATGGCTACACCTTC. It yields the protein CATSRDRGSYGYTF.

The V call is TRBV10-1, the J call TRBJ2-1; 7 bases map to TRBD1. The trim removed 4 bases at V and 0 bases at J, leaving 0 bases unmatched. This CDR3 has 14 residues. From germline, CDR1 is WNHNN and CDR2 SYGVQD (reference sequence). The CDR3 reads CASSGDSSYNEQFF. DNA for the CDR3: TGCGCCAGCAGTGGGGACAGCTCCTACAATGAGCAGTTCTTC.